This entry lists 19 T cell receptor beta chains sequenced from one sample in a study of blood T cell repertoires in COVID-19. Measured with immunoSEQ multiplex PCR; TCRdb has only the in-frame clones, and not every one. The sample lists about 350,000 clones; less than 90% were seen once. The sample taken for sequencing was peripheral blood. The receptors were gathered from a woman in her fifties or sixties with COVID-19, enrolled during active disease.

By sample share, this clone is medium-sized. The chain combines TRBV7-6 with TRBJ2-1, with 11 bases identical to TRBD1. This CDR3 comprises 15 residues. The germline V gene has CDR1 SGHVS and CDR2 FNYEAQ. V lost 3 bases and J lost 4; bases outside the gene matches: 2. CDR3 coding DNA: TGTGCCAGCAGCTTCGGGACAGGGGGATACAATGAGCAGTTCTTC. Translated: CASSFGTGGYNEQFF. Full variable domain (outside the CDR3, taken from reference TRBV7-6 and TRBJ2-1): GAGVSQSPRYKVTKRGQDVALRCDPISGHVSLYWYRQALGQGPEFLTYFNYEAQQDKSGLPNDRFSAERPEGSISTLTIQRTEQRDSAMYRCASSFGTGGYNEQFFGPGTRLTVL.

V and J are TRBV5-5 and TRBJ1-4; D is uncertain. Germline V gene data show CDR1 as SGHKS and CDR2 as YYEKEE (reference sequence). V was shortened by 2 bases and J by 11 bases, with 28 bases between the two germline ends. The CDR3 has 18 residues. The CDR3 region is CASSFGQSMGSRLGKLFF. The CDR3 nucleotides read TGTGCCAGCAGCTTCGGTCAGTCAATGGGCTCCCGTTTGGGTAAACTGTTTTTT.

The chain is built from TRBV6-6 and TRBJ2-7; D might be TRBD1 (5 bases). Germline loops: CDR1 MNHNY, CDR2 SVGAGI (reference sequence). The CDR3 totals 14 residues. V was trimmed by 3 bases and J by 2 bases, leaving 11 bases between them. CDR3 region: CASSYSTDTYEQYF. Here the CDR3 DNA reads TGTGCCAGCAGTTATTCGACAGACACCTACGAGCAGTACTTC.

The chain carries TRBV10-3 and TRBJ2-1; TRBD2 matches 12 bases. Germline CDR1 ENHRY, CDR2 SYGVKD. The CDR3 sequence is 19 residues long. Trimming at V came to 5 bases and at J to 0 bases, leaving 11 bases not matched to a gene. CDR3 DNA: TGTGCCATCAGTCTGACTAGCGGGGGTTCGGGCAGCTCCTACAATGAGCAGTTCTTC. Amino acid sequence: CAISLTSGGSGSSYNEQFF.

This clone appeared once. CDR3 sequence (DNA): TGCGCCAGCAGCCAAGTAGGGGACCGCGGGAGGTCACCCCTCCACTTT. It specifies CASSQVGDRGRSPLHF. The V gene is TRBV4-1, the J gene TRBJ1-6; possibly TRBD1 for D (5 bases). The germline gives CDR1 MGHRA, CDR2 YSYEKL. This CDR3 contains 16 residues. Trimming left V 1 base short and J 10 bases short, with 17 bases between.

This chain links TRBV2 with TRBJ2-3; 8 nucleotides line up with TRBD2. This CDR3 contains 14 residues. V trimming: 5 bases; J trimming: 3 bases; junction bases outside the gene matches: 4. Germline CDR1 is SNHLY and CDR2 is FYNNEI. CDR3 in amino acids: CASSRGGGTDTQYF. The DNA for the CDR3 is TGTGCCAGCAGTCGGGGGGGTGGAACAGATACGCAGTATTTT.

This clone was detected only a few times. The V and J genes are TRBV10-1 and TRBJ2-7, with D possibly TRBD1 on 6 matching bases. Germline values: CDR1 WNHNN, CDR2 SYGVQD (reference sequence). With 10 bases removed from V and 2 bases from J, the gap between germline ends came to 12 bases. This CDR3 contains 12 residues. This CDR3 is CANTGFPYEQYF. The CDR3 nucleotides read TGCGCCAACACAGGGTTTCCCTACGAGCAGTACTTC.

V is TRBV9 and J is TRBJ2-1, with D possibly TRBD2 on 6 matching bases. Per the germline V gene, CDR1 is SGDLS and CDR2 is YYNGEE. CDR3 length equals 15 residues. The V end lost 4 bases, the J end lost 4 bases, and 15 bases lay between the germline ends. The CDR3 protein is CASSPRPGGYNEQFF. DNA for the CDR3: TGTGCCAGCAGCCCGCGCCCTGGGGGGTACAATGAGCAGTTCTTC.

J is TRBJ2-1 and V is TRBV5-1, with D possibly matching TRBD2 (5 bases). V was shortened by 0 bases and J by 0 bases, with 10 bases between the two germline ends. The germline gives CDR1 SGHRS, CDR2 YFSETQ. This CDR3 has 16 residues. CDR3 coding DNA: TGCGCCAGCAGCTTGGGTACGGGGAGCTCCTACAATGAGCAGTTCTTC. Translation gives CASSLGTGSSYNEQFF.

This clone was found a few times. This sequence joins TRBV2 and TRBJ1-2; D is ambiguous. V was pared by 3 bases and J by 1 base, with 6 bases between. The CDR3 has 13 amino acids. Germline V CDR1 and CDR2: SNHLY, FYNNEI. The CDR3 is CASSDQVNYGYTF. The CDR3 DNA is TGTGCCAGCAGTGATCAGGTTAACTATGGCTACACCTTC.

With respect to this clone: Other DNA sequences in the same sample also yield this CDR3. This rearrangement joins TRBV6-2 or TRBV6-3 to TRBJ1-5; D may be TRBD1 (6 bases). Germline V gene data show CDR1 as MNHEY and CDR2 as SVGEGT. The length of the CDR3 is 16 residues. Trimming stripped 6 bases from V and 0 bases from J, with 15 bases between. The CDR3 DNA sequence: TGTGCCAGCAGCCCCTTAGGGGGATATAGCAATCAGCCCCAGCATTTT. Protein sequence: CASSPLGGYSNQPQHF.

The gene calls are TRBV11-3 and TRBJ1-1; 10 nucleotides line up with TRBD1. Germline V gene sequence: CDR1 SGHNT, CDR2 YENEEA. V trimming: 3 bases; J trimming: 2 bases; junction bases outside the gene matches: 12. The CDR3 consists of 18 residues. The CDR3 loop reads CASSLKDGTGATNTEAFF. DNA of the CDR3: TGTGCCAGCAGCTTGAAGGACGGGACAGGGGCGACTAACACTGAAGCTTTCTTT.

V is TRBV6-5 and J is TRBJ1-1; possible D gene TRBD1, 6 bases. Germline-derived CDR1 and CDR2 are MNHEY and SVGAGI. CDR3 length: 15 residues. The V gene lost 7 bases and the J gene lost 4 bases, with 19 bases spanning the gap. The CDR3 nucleotides read TGTGCCAGCAAGGGGGGGGTAGGACTTCCCACTGAAGCTTTCTTT. The encoded protein is CASKGGVGLPTEAFF.

V is TRBV5-6 and J is TRBJ1-3, with D tentatively TRBD1 (5 bases). The CDR3 sequence is 16 residues long. V was cut by 4 bases and J by 0 bases, with 14 bases left in between. Germline V gives CDR1 SGHDT, CDR2 YYEEEE. CDR3 sequence (DNA): TGTGCCAGCAGCGGCCCGGGACTACACTCTGGAAACACCATATATTTT. This gives the protein CASSGPGLHSGNTIYF.

The genes are TRBV4-2 and TRBJ1-2, with 10 positions matching TRBD1. The germline CDR1 and CDR2 sequences are LGHNA and YNFKEQ. The ends lost 4 bases at V and 6 bases at J; junction bases unmatched: 5. This CDR3 comprises 14 residues. CDR3 protein: CASSRGQGQNGYTF. DNA of the CDR3: TGTGCCAGCAGCCGGGGACAGGGGCAAAATGGCTACACCTTC.

The chain carries TRBV6-4 and TRBJ2-3; TRBD2 agrees at 8 bases. V was clipped by 6 bases and J by 3 bases; unmatched bases: 5. The CDR3 extends over 14 amino acids. Germline CDR1 and CDR2: MRHNA and SNTAGT. As DNA, the CDR3 is TGTGCCAGCAGCTGGACTAGCATAACAGATACGCAGTATTTT. Translation gives CASSWTSITDTQYF.

This clone has just one count. The chain employs TRBV3-1 (or the pseudogene TRBV3-2) and TRBJ1-1, with D perhaps matching TRBD1 (5 bases). This CDR3 is built from 13 residues. The V gene lost 3 bases and the J gene lost 6 bases, with 11 bases spanning the gap. CDR1 is LGHDT and CDR2 is YNNKEL in the germline V gene (reference sequence). The chain's CDR3 is CASSHWGEAEAFF. CDR3 DNA: TGTGCCAGCAGCCACTGGGGGGAGGCTGAAGCTTTCTTT.

V is TRBV7-3 and J is TRBJ2-7; 14 bases agree with TRBD2. This CDR3 has 16 amino acids. Germline-derived CDR1 and CDR2 are SGHTA and FQGTGA. The trim removed 2 bases at V and 12 bases at J, leaving 12 bases unmatched. CDR3 in DNA: TGTGCCAGCAGCTTAGATCTTCCGGGACTAGCGGGGGTCGTGTACTTC. Translation gives CASSLDLPGLAGVVYF.

The table lists this clone with a count of one. The chain employs TRBV28 and TRBJ1-5; D might be TRBD1 (6 bases). The ends were cut back, 6 bases at V and 0 bases at J, with 24 bases in the middle. From germline, CDR1 is MDHEN and CDR2 SYDVKM. CDR3 length: 19 residues. The CDR3, as DNA: TGTGCCAGCAGCCCCAGAGGCACTTTCTACAGGGATAGCAATCAGCCCCAGCATTTT. This encodes CASSPRGTFYRDSNQPQHF. The full variable domain, in which reference TRBV28 and TRBJ1-5 provide the parts outside the CDR3, is DVKVTQSSRYLVKRTGEKVFLECVQDMDHENMFWYRQDPGLGLRLIYFSYDVKMKEKGDIPEGYSVSREKKERFSLILESASTNQTSMYLCASSPRGTFYRDSNQPQHFGDGTRLSIL.